The 15 T cell receptor beta chains below were found in one sample sequenced in a study of identical twins. MiXCR, applied by TCRdb to the 5' RACE reads, yields one record per CDR3 protein. The table has roughly 350,000 distinct CDR3 sequences, around an eighth seen once; the top ten hold roughly 7.8%. Separately, the same data were catalogued under a study of yellow fever vaccine responses in identical twins.

Material for sequencing was CD8+ T cells sorted from blood. Every receptor here comes from a woman between 18 and 29 years old in good health.

This clonotype has more than one count but fewer than ten. V is TRBV29-1 and J is TRBJ2-7; D is tentatively TRBD1 or TRBD2 (5 bases each). The germline CDR1 and CDR2 sequences are SQVTM and ANQGSEA. Trimming took 1 base from V and 5 from J, leaving 6 bases between them. The CDR3 has 11 residues. The CDR3 loop reads CSVEGGNEQYF. The CDR3 DNA is TGCAGCGTTGAAGGGGGGAACGAGCAGTACTTC.

This clonotype was seen a few times. This chain connects TRBV28 to TRBJ2-5; 7 nucleotides line up with TRBD1. The CDR3 length is 15 residues. Germline CDR1 MDHEN, CDR2 SYDVKM. Trimming took 6 bases from V and 5 from J; bases not matched to a gene: 12. This chain's CDR3 is CASRQTGFEWETQYF. The CDR3 coding sequence is TGTGCCAGCAGACAGACAGGGTTCGAGTGGGAGACCCAGTACTTC.

The table lists this clonotype with many counts. V usage is TRBV5-1 and J usage is TRBJ1-1; D ambiguous. Germline CDR1 SGHRS, CDR2 YFSETQ. This CDR3 is built from 12 residues. Deletions cut 1 base from V and 7 bases from J, with 8 bases between. CDR3 in DNA: TGCGCCAGCAGCTTGCGGGCTGGTGAAGCTTTCTTT. Translated: CASSLRAGEAFF.

The rearrangement joins TRBV6-5 to TRBJ2-7; D unresolved. The CDR3 sequence is 13 residues long. V was trimmed by 2 bases and J by 2 bases, leaving 7 bases between them. Germline values: CDR1 MNHEY, CDR2 SVGAGI. CDR3 protein: CASSYAGTYEQYF. As DNA, the CDR3 is TGTGCCAGCAGTTACGCTGGGACCTACGAGCAGTACTTC.

The sample holds many counts of this clonotype. The CDR3 protein is CASSPTGGELFF. The CDR3 DNA reads as TGCGCCAGCAGCCCTACCGGGGGGGAGCTGTTTTTT. The V call is TRBV4-1, the J call TRBJ2-2, with no clear D. Germline V lookup: CDR1 MGHRA, CDR2 YSYEKL. The CDR3 contains 12 residues. V was clipped by 4 bases and J by 8 bases, with 8 bases between them.

The rearrangement joins TRBV7-9 to TRBJ2-5, with 10 bases lining up with TRBD1. CDR1 SEHNR and CDR2 FQNEAQ come from the germline V gene (reference sequence). V dropped 0 bases and J dropped 0; count of bases not matched to a gene: 1. The CDR3 extends over 16 amino acids. The CDR3 is CASSLAGQGYQETQYF. The DNA for the CDR3 is TGTGCCAGCAGCTTAGCGGGACAGGGGTACCAAGAGACCCAGTACTTC. Drawing the rest from reference TRBV7-9 and TRBJ2-5, the complete variable domain is DTGVSQNPRHKITKRGQNVTFRCDPISEHNRLYWYRQTLGQGPEFLTYFQNEAQLEKSRLLSDRFSAERPKGSFSTLEIQRTEQGDSAMYLCASSLAGQGYQETQYFGPGTRLLVL.

The chain carries TRBV7-6 and TRBJ2-1, with D perhaps matching TRBD1 (8 bases). V was pared by 5 bases and J by 9 bases, with 17 bases between. Germline loops: CDR1 SGHVS, CDR2 FNYEAQ. This CDR3 contains 14 residues. The CDR3 DNA is TGTGCCAGCAGCATAGGACAGGGAGGGCTTGAGCAGTTCTTC. Translation: CASSIGQGGLEQFF.

V gene TRBV5-1 combines with J gene TRBJ1-4; TRBD1 matches 7 bases. CDR1 is SGHRS and CDR2 is YFSETQ in the germline V gene. The CDR3 runs to 14 residues. V shed 3 bases, J shed 8 bases, and the junction held 7 bases outside the gene matches. The CDR3: CASSSDRVGEKLFF. For the CDR3, the DNA is TGCGCCAGCAGCTCCGACAGGGTGGGGGAAAAACTGTTTTTT.

The chain recombines TRBV7-3 with TRBJ2-7, with D uncertain. Between the trimmed V and J ends, which lost 4 bases and 0 bases, there was a span of 10 bases. Per the germline V gene, CDR1 is SGHTA and CDR2 is FQGTGA. The CDR3 totals 14 residues. CDR3 DNA: TGTGCCAGCAGCTCCCACATTGGCTCCTACGAGCAGTACTTC. Translating gives CASSSHIGSYEQYF.

CDR3: CASTPPSGPSYEQYF. For the CDR3, the DNA is TGTGCCAGCACCCCCCCAAGCGGGCCCTCCTACGAGCAGTACTTC. The chain employs TRBV6-1 and TRBJ2-7; D is possibly TRBD2 (6 bases). Trimming took 7 bases from V and 0 from J, leaving 16 bases between them. CDR3 length equals 15 residues. Germline CDR1 MNHNS, CDR2 SASEGT.

This clonotype showed up just a few times. The chain employs TRBV24-1 and TRBJ2-2; 8 bases are a match to TRBD1. V shed 8 bases and J 1 base; nucleotides not matched to a gene: 8. The CDR3 sequence is 16 residues long. The germline gives CDR1 KGHDR, CDR2 SFDVKD. The DNA of the CDR3 is TGTGCCACCAATAAACCCGGGACAGGGAACACCGGGGAGCTGTTTTTT. Amino acids: CATNKPGTGNTGELFF.

In this sample, this clonotype turned up once. The chain recombines TRBV24-1 with TRBJ2-6; no definite D call. Trimming cost V 2 bases and J 1 base, with 8 bases left between them. Germline CDR1 and CDR2: KGHDR and SFDVKD. The CDR3 length is 16 residues. This CDR3 is CATSDSPGSGANVLTF. CDR3 sequence (DNA): TGTGCCACCAGTGATTCCCCAGGTTCTGGGGCCAACGTCCTGACTTTC.

This clonotype appeared a few times. This sequence joins TRBV7-8 and TRBJ2-1, with 7 bases lining up with TRBD2. The CDR3 runs 16 residues. CDR1 is SGHVS, CDR2 FQNEAQ, per germline. V dropped 4 bases and J dropped 2; count of bases not matched to a gene: 8. The CDR3 region is CASSSPDGRTYNEQFF. Written as DNA, the CDR3 is TGTGCCAGCAGCTCCCCAGACGGGAGGACCTACAATGAGCAGTTCTTC.

This clonotype was detected only a few times. V and J are TRBV28 and TRBJ2-5; D uncertain. CDR3 length: 14 residues. V dropped 3 bases and J dropped 1 base, with 9 bases sitting between them. Germline CDR1 reads MDHEN; CDR2 reads SYDVKM. CDR3 nucleotides: TGTGCCAGCAGTTTGAAGCGTTTCCAAGAGACCCAGTACTTC. It is translated as CASSLKRFQETQYF.

The gene calls are TRBV11-2 and TRBJ2-5, with 12 bases identical to TRBD2. V dropped 4 bases and J dropped 0; count of bases not matched to a gene: 3. Germline CDR1 SGHAT, CDR2 FQNNGV. This CDR3 contains 16 residues. CDR3 sequence reads: CASSSWTSGNQETQYF. As DNA, the CDR3 is TGTGCCAGCAGCTCCTGGACTAGCGGGAACCAAGAGACCCAGTACTTC.